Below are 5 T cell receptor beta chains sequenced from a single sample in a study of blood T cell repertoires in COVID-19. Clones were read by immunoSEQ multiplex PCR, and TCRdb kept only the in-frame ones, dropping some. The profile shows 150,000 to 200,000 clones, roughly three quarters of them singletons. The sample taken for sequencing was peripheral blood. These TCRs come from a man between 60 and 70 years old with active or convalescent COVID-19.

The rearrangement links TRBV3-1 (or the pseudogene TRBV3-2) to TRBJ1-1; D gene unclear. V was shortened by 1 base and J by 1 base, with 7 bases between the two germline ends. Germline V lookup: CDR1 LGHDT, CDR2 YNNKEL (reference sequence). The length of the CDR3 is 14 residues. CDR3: CASSQASRNTEAFF. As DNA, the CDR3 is TGTGCCAGCAGCCAAGCTTCTAGGAACACTGAAGCTTTCTTT.

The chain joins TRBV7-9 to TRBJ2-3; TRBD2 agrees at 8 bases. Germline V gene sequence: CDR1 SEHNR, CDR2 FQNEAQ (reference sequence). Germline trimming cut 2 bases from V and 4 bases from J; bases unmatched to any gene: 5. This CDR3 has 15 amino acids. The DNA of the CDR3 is TGTGCCAGCAGCTTAATGCTAGCGGGCTCAGATACGCAGTATTTT. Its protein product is CASSLMLAGSDTQYF.

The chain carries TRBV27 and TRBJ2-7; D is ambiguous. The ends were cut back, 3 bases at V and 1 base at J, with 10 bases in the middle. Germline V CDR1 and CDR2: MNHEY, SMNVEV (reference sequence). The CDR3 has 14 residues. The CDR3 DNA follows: TGTGCCAGCAGTTTGAACCGACTTTCCTACGAGCAGTACTTC. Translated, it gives CASSLNRLSYEQYF.

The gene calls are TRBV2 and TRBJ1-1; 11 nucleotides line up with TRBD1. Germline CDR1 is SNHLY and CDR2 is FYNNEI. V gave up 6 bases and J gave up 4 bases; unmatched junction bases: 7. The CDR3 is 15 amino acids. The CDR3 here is CASRAGTGGVTEAFF. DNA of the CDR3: TGTGCCAGCAGGGCCGGGACAGGGGGAGTCACTGAAGCTTTCTTT. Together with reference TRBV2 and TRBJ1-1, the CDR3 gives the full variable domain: EPEVTQTPSHQVTQMGQEVILRCVPISNHLYFYWYRQILGQKVEFLVSFYNNEISEKSEIFDDQFSVERPDGSNFTLKIRSTKLEDSAMYFCASRAGTGGVTEAFFGQGTRLTVV.

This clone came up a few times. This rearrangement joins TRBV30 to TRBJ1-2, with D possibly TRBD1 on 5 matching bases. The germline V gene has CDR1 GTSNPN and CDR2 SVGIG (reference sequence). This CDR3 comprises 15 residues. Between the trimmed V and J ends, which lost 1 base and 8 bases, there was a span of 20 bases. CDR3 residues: CAWSGPRTSTSGYTF. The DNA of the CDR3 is TGTGCCTGGAGTGGGCCCCGGACATCTACGAGCGGCTACACCTTC.